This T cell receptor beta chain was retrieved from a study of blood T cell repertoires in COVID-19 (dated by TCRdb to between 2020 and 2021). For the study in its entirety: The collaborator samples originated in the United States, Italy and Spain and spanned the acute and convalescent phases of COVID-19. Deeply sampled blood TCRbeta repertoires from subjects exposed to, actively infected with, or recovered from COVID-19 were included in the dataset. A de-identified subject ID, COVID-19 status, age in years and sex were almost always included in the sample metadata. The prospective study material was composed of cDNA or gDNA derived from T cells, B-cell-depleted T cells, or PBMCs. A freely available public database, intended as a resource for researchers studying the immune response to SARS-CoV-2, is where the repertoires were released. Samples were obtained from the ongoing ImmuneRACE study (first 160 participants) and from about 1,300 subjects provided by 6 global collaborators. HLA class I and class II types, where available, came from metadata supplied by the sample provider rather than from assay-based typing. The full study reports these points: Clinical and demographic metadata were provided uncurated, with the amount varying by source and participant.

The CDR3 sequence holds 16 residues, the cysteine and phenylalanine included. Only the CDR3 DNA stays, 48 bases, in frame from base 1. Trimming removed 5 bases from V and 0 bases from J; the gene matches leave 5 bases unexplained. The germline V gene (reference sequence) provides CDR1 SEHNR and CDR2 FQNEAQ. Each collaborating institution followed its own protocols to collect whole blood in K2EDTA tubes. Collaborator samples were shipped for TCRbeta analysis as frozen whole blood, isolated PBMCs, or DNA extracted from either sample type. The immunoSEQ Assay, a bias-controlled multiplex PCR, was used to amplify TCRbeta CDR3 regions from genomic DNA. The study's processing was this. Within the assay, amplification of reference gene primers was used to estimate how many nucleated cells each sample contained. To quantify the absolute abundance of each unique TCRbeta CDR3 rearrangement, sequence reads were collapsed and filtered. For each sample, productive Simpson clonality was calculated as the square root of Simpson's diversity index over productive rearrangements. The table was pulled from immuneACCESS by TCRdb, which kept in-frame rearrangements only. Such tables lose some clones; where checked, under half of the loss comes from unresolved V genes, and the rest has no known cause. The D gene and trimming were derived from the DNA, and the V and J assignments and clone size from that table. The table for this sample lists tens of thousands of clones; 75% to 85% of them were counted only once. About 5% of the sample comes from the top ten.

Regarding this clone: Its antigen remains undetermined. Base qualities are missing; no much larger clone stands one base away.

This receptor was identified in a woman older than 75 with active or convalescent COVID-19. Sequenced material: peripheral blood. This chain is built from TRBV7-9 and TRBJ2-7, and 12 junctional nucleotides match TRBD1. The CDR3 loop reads CASSPGTGGASYEQYF. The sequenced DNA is TGTGCCAGCAGCCCCGGGACAGGGGGCGCCTCCTACGAGCAGTACTTC.